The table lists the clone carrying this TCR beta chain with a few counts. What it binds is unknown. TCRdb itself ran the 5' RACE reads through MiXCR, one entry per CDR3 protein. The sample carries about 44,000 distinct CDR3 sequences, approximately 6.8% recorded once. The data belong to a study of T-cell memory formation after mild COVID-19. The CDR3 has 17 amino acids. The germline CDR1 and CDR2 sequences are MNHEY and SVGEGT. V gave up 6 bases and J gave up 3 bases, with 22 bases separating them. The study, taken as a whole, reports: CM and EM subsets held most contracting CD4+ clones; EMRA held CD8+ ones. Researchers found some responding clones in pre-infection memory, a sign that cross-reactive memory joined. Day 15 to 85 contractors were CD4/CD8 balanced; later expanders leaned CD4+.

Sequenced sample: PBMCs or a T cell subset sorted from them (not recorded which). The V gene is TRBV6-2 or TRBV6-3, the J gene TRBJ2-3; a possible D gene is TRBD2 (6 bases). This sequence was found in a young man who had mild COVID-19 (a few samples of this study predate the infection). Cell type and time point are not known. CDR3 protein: CASSSRERGFLTDTQYF. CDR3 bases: TGTGCCAGCAGCTCTCGGGAGAGGGGTTTTCTGACAGATACGCAGTATTTT.